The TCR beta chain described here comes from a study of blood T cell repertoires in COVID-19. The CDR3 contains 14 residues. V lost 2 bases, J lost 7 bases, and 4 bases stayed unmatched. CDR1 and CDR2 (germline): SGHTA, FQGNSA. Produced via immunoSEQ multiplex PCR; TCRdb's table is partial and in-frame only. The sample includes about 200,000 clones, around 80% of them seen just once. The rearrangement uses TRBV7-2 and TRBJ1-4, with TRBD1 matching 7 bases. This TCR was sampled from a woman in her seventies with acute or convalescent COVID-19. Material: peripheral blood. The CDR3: CASSLRQGGEKLFF. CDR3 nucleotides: TGTGCCAGCAGCTTACGGCAGGGGGGTGAAAAACTGTTTTTT.